The 19 T cell receptor beta chains below all came from one sample that was sequenced in a study of T cell responses to AZD1222 COVID-19 vaccine (TCRdb year 2021). Sample time point, as interpreted from the label and publication: about 28 days (+/-7) after the second vaccine dose. Library construction relied on the immunoSEQ multiplex PCR assay. TCRdb stores this immuneACCESS table with in-frame sequences only. Part of the clones is absent; in the studies checked, under half of the shortfall reflects unresolved V genes, and no reason is known for the rest. The sample table records over 100,000 clones; approximately 86% of these occur just once. The ten largest account for about 2.5% of the sample. The sample consisted of peripheral blood, taken 28 days after the second AZD1222 dose. The receptors here all came from an adult who received the AZD1222 COVID-19 vaccine.

This clone is a singleton in its sample. The chain couples TRBV7-3 to TRBJ1-3; D ambiguous. The CDR3 spans 15 residues. V lost 0 bases and J lost 0, with 6 bases in between. Germline lookup yields CDR1 SGHTA and CDR2 FQGTGA. The CDR3 DNA sequence: TGTGCCAGCAGCTTAACGGCCGGCTCTGGAAACACCATATATTTT. Its translation: CASSLTAGSGNTIYF.

The rearrangement joins TRBV14 to TRBJ2-2; possible D gene TRBD2, 6 bases. There are 14 residues in the CDR3. The V end lost 8 bases, the J end lost 0 bases, and 10 bases lay between the germline ends. The germline gives CDR1 SGHDN, CDR2 FVKESK. CDR3 loop: CASGWGANTGELFF. The CDR3, as DNA: TGTGCCAGCGGATGGGGGGCGAACACCGGGGAGCTGTTTTTT.

This chain joins TRBV30 and TRBJ1-6, with 9 bases fitting TRBD1. The length of the CDR3 is 13 residues. The germline CDR1 and CDR2 sequences are GTSNPN and SVGIG (reference sequence). V gave up 5 bases and J gave up 8 bases; unmatched junction bases: 4. The CDR3 sequence: CAWARDRDSPLHF. CDR3 DNA: TGTGCCTGGGCCCGGGACAGGGATTCACCCCTCCACTTT.

This clone was observed once. The chain is built from TRBV28 and TRBJ2-7; no definite D call. This CDR3 contains 15 residues. Looked up from germline, CDR1 is MDHEN and CDR2 is SYDVKM. V dropped 6 bases and J dropped 4 bases, with 19 bases sitting between them. The CDR3 sequence is CASSDPRARRYEQYF. The CDR3 DNA is TGTGCCAGCAGCGACCCTAGAGCCCGACGGTACGAGCAGTACTTC.

This chain connects TRBV6-5 to TRBJ1-2; the match to TRBD1 covers 7 bases. Trimming took 8 bases from V and 4 from J; bases not matched to a gene: 7. Germline CDR1 MNHEY, CDR2 SVGAGI. The CDR3 totals 13 residues. Written as DNA, the CDR3 is TGTGCCAGCCGGGCAGGGGGACTCTATGGCTACACCTTC. Translating gives CASRAGGLYGYTF.

The chain has TRBV5-5 and TRBJ2-1; TRBD2 is a possible D gene (6 bases). The CDR3 is 12 residues long. V lost 1 base and J lost 8, with 7 bases in between. Germline lookup yields CDR1 SGHKS and CDR2 YYEKEE (reference sequence). The CDR3 loop reads CASSLTSHEQFF. CDR3 nucleotides: TGTGCCAGCAGCTTGACTAGCCATGAGCAGTTCTTC. The variable domain in full, completed from reference TRBV5-5 and TRBJ2-1, reads DAGVTQSPTHLIKTRGQQVTLRCSPISGHKSVSWYQQVLGQGPQFIFQYYEKEERGRGNFPDRFSARQFPNYSSELNVNALLLGDSALYLCASSLTSHEQFFGPGTRLTVL.

The CDR3 spells CASSASGAGRPYEQYF. The CDR3 DNA is TGTGCCAGCTCGGCCTCGGGCGCGGGTCGCCCCTACGAGCAGTACTTC. The rearrangement joins TRBV18 to TRBJ2-7; TRBD2 is a possible D gene (5 bases). This CDR3 spans 16 amino acids. Trimming removed 6 bases at V and 2 bases at J, with 20 bases between. Germline V gene sequence: CDR1 KGHSH, CDR2 LQKENI.

The chain couples TRBV7-9 to TRBJ2-7, with D hard to call. CDR3 length: 16 residues. Per the germline V gene, CDR1 is SEHNR and CDR2 is FQNEAQ (reference sequence). V lost 3 bases and J 1 base, leaving 16 bases between the germline ends. The CDR3 sequence: CASSFHTSQESYEQYF. In DNA, the CDR3 is TGTGCCAGCAGCTTCCACACGAGTCAGGAGTCCTACGAGCAGTACTTC.

The rearrangement links TRBV28 to TRBJ1-3, with 12 bases aligning to TRBD1. Germline values: CDR1 MDHEN, CDR2 SYDVKM. This CDR3 contains 17 residues. With 4 bases clipped from V and 7 bases from J, the junction kept 11 bases outside the gene matches. CDR3 in amino acids: CASSSIRGTGGRNTIYF. In nucleotides, the CDR3 is TGTGCCAGCAGTTCGATCCGTGGGACAGGGGGCCGGAACACCATATATTTT.

CDR3: CASSQVQFSGNTIYF. The CDR3 DNA reads as TGCGCCAGCAGCCAAGTTCAGTTCTCTGGAAACACCATATATTTT. This chain uses TRBV4-3 with TRBJ1-3; D gene uncertain. With 1 base removed from V and 0 bases from J, the gap between germline ends came to 7 bases. The CDR3 loop spans 15 amino acids. CDR1 LGHNA and CDR2 YSLEER come from the germline V gene.

The chain carries TRBV6-5 and TRBJ2-5; either TRBD1 or TRBD2 may fit D (5 bases each). Trimming took 6 bases from V and 2 from J, leaving 10 bases between them. This CDR3 has 13 amino acids. Per germline, CDR1 MNHEY and CDR2 SVGAGI. DNA for the CDR3: TGTGCCAGCAGGAAGCGGACACAAGAGACCCAGTACTTC. Translation: CASRKRTQETQYF.

This sequence joins TRBV2 and TRBJ1-2; D unresolved. Trimming removed 8 bases from V and 7 bases from J, with 14 bases in between. Germline CDR1 SNHLY, CDR2 FYNNEI. This CDR3 has 12 residues. CDR3 sequence: CASLLRSRGYTF. The CDR3 DNA follows: TGTGCCAGCCTGCTGCGTAGTCGTGGCTACACCTTC.

V usage is TRBV6-5 and J usage is TRBJ1-2, with D possibly being TRBD1 (5 bases). Trimming shortened V by 0 bases and J by 2 bases, and 13 bases separated the two germline ends. There are 16 residues in the CDR3. Germline values: CDR1 MNHEY, CDR2 SVGAGI. CDR3 nucleotide sequence: TGTGCCAGCAGTTACTCTTTTGGGGGAGGAAACTATGGCTACACCTTC. Protein product: CASSYSFGGGNYGYTF.

The chain links TRBV24-1 to TRBJ2-1, with 10 bases matching TRBD2. Looked up from germline, CDR1 is KGHDR and CDR2 is SFDVKD. This CDR3 contains 18 residues. V dropped 4 bases and J dropped 3; count of bases not matched to a gene: 11. The CDR3: CATSEPRTSGKNYNEQFF. The DNA of the CDR3 is TGTGCCACCAGTGAGCCCCGGACTAGCGGAAAGAACTACAATGAGCAGTTCTTC.

CDR3 coding DNA: TGTGCCAGCTCACCAGGGGGGTATGGGACAGGCTATGGCTACACCTTC. Its protein is CASSPGGYGTGYGYTF. The genes are TRBV18 and TRBJ1-2; 8 nucleotides agree with TRBD1. The CDR3 spans 16 residues. Germline V CDR1 and CDR2: KGHSH, LQKENI. V lost 2 bases, J lost 4 bases, and 9 bases stayed unmatched.

The J gene is TRBJ2-3, the V gene TRBV5-5; 9 bases align to TRBD2. Per germline, CDR1 SGHKS and CDR2 YYEKEE (reference sequence). Trimming cost V 4 bases and J 2 bases; bases outside gene matches: 11. This CDR3 spans 17 amino acids. This chain's CDR3 is CASSPVFSGGTTDTQYF. The CDR3 nucleotides read TGTGCCAGCAGCCCGGTTTTTAGCGGGGGAACCACAGATACGCAGTATTTT.

This rearrangement joins TRBV28 to TRBJ2-5; the match to TRBD2 covers 14 bases. V dropped 6 bases and J dropped 5; count of bases not matched to a gene: 8. Germline CDR1 reads MDHEN; CDR2 reads SYDVKM. The CDR3 length is 16 residues. The chain's CDR3 is CASRGLAGGRGETQYF. The CDR3 nucleotides read TGTGCCAGCAGAGGACTAGCGGGGGGCCGAGGGGAGACCCAGTACTTC.

This chain connects TRBV11-1 to TRBJ2-5, with a possible D match to TRBD1 (5 bases). Looked up from germline, CDR1 is SGHAT and CDR2 is FQDESV (reference sequence). The V and J ends lost 0 bases and 5 bases respectively, with 13 bases between them. The CDR3 runs to 15 residues. Here the CDR3 DNA reads TGTGCCAGCAGCTTAGCGTTCGCAGGGCTGGAGACCCAGTACTTC. It translates to CASSLAFAGLETQYF.

The V call is TRBV5-1, the J call TRBJ1-1; 10 bases align to TRBD1. In germline, CDR1 is SGHRS, CDR2 YFSETQ. V lost 4 bases and J lost 1; bases outside the gene matches: 7. The CDR3 extends over 16 amino acids. Here the CDR3 reads CASSPRTGGTNTEAFF. The CDR3 bases are TGCGCCAGCAGCCCAAGGACAGGGGGAACGAACACTGAAGCTTTCTTT.